This T cell receptor beta chain was identified in a study of shared clonotypes between healthy human individuals. Assay: immunoSEQ multiplex PCR; the TCRdb copy retains only in-frame clones and omits some. Among about 2.4 million clones listed, 93% were seen once. Germline V gene data show CDR1 as SGHRS and CDR2 as YFSETQ. J gave up 1 base and V 4 bases, and 4 bases lay outside the gene matches. The CDR3 has 14 residues. The receptor comes from a man in his late teens or twenties in good health. Some clones in this sample may be carry-over from other donors' samples. The chain combines TRBV5-1 with TRBJ1-1, with 7 bases that match TRBD1. Sequencing used naive CD4+ T cells from PBMCs. The subset was: CD45RA+ positively selected. The CDR3 DNA reads as TGCGCCAGCAGCGTCGGACAGGAGAACACTGAAGCTTTCTTT. Translated: CASSVGQENTEAFF.